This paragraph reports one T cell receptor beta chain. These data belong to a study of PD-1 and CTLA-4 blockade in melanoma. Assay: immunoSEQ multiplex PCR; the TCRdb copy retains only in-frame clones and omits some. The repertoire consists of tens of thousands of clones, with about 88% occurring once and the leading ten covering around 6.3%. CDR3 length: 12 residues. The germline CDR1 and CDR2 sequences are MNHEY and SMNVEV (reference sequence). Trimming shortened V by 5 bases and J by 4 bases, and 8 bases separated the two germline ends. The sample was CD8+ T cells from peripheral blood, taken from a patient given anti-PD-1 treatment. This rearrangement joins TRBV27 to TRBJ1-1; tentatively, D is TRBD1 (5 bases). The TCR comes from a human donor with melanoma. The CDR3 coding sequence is TGTGCCAGCAGTCCTCAGGGCACTGAAGCTTTCTTT. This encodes CASSPQGTEAFF.